This T cell receptor (beta chain) was profiled in a study of graft-versus-host responses after intestinal transplantation. Study background: Each recipient received a multivisceral, liver-intestinal, or isolated intestinal graft. Anti-thymocyte globulin was used for induction in all recipients, who then took tacrolimus and steroids for 2 to 4 years. Study-level results: Recipient marrow held GvH clones, some first seen in ileum or blood.

Clones were sequenced by immunoSEQ multiplex PCR, and TCRdb holds only the in-frame ones, with some missing. Among about 93,000 clones listed, approximately 95% were seen once. With 5 bases clipped from V and 4 bases from J, the junction kept 9 bases outside the gene matches. The CDR3 loop spans 15 amino acids. Germline lookup yields CDR1 SEHNR and CDR2 FQNEAQ (reference sequence). A remark on this clone: What it recognizes is unknown.

The receptor's source is a human donor who received an intestinal transplant. V and J are TRBV7-9 and TRBJ2-7; 9 positions agree with TRBD1. The sequencing here drew on unstimulated CD8+ T cells sorted from spleen or lymph node cells, taken before intestinal transplant. The DNA of the CDR3 is TGTGCCAGCAGCACGAAAACAGGGGGCGCGTACGAGCAGTACTTC. This gives the protein CASSTKTGGAYEQYF.